The 23 T cell receptor beta chains reported below all come from one sample, sequenced in a study of blood T cell repertoires in COVID-19. Using immunoSEQ multiplex PCR, the repertoire was profiled, and TCRdb retains in-frame clones only, with some absent. The data show 200,000 to 250,000 clones, around 81% seen once. Sample: peripheral blood. The origin of the receptors is a human donor in a cohort sampled during active COVID-19.

J is TRBJ1-5 and V is TRBV18; 8 bases line up with TRBD1. Germline lookup yields CDR1 KGHSH and CDR2 LQKENI. Losses at the gene ends were 1 base for V and 4 bases for J; bases not matched to a gene: 6. The CDR3 has 16 residues. The CDR3 DNA follows: TGTGCCAGCTCACCACGCAGGACAGGGTATAATCAGCCCCAGCATTTT. It translates to CASSPRRTGYNQPQHF.

The rearrangement joins TRBV7-2 to TRBJ1-4; D gene unclear. V was cut by 7 bases and J by 6 bases, with 12 bases left in between. The V gene's germline CDR1 is SGHTA and CDR2 FQGNSA. This CDR3 comprises 13 residues. CDR3 in DNA: TGTGCCAGCAAACGGGTATTGGATGAAAAACTGTTTTTT. Residues: CASKRVLDEKLFF.

The chain carries TRBV28 and TRBJ1-1; 12 bases are shared with TRBD1. The CDR3 spans 15 residues. Trimming took 2 bases from V and 5 from J; bases not matched to a gene: 3. Looked up from germline, CDR1 is MDHEN and CDR2 is SYDVKM. CDR3 sequence reads: CASSLGDRGQTEAFF. CDR3 bases: TGTGCCAGCAGTTTAGGGGACAGGGGGCAGACTGAAGCTTTCTTT.

This chain joins TRBV15 and TRBJ2-6; 7 bases match TRBD1. Per the germline V gene, CDR1 is LNHNV and CDR2 is YYDKDF (reference sequence). The CDR3 totals 17 residues. The J segment lost 4 bases and the V segment lost 2 bases, leaving 8 bases of the junction unmatched. CDR3 bases: TGTGCCACCAGCAGAAATACAGGGGTCTCCGGGGCCAACGTCCTGACTTTC. Translating gives CATSRNTGVSGANVLTF. The full variable domain, rest sourced from reference TRBV15 and TRBJ2-6, is DAMVIQNPRYQVTQFGKPVTLSCSQTLNHNVMYWYQQKSSQAPKLLFHYYDKDFNNEADTPDNFQSRRPNTSFCFLDIRSPGLGDTAMYLCATSRNTGVSGANVLTFGAGSRLTVL.

The V call is TRBV19, the J call TRBJ1-2; 7 nucleotides line up with TRBD1. Germline-derived CDR1 and CDR2 are LNHDA and SQIVND (reference sequence). CDR3 length equals 17 residues. With V trimmed by 4 bases and J by 2 bases, 13 bases remained unmatched. The CDR3 is CASSTLPRQGLNYGYTF. CDR3 sequence (DNA): TGTGCCAGTAGTACATTGCCGAGACAGGGTTTGAACTATGGCTACACCTTC.

This chain connects TRBV5-6 to TRBJ1-1; D possibly corresponds to TRBD1 (6 bases). With 4 bases removed from V and 4 bases from J, the gap between germline ends came to 20 bases. This CDR3 is 16 amino acids long. Germline V gene lookup returns CDR1 SGHDT and CDR2 YYEEEE. The CDR3 bases are TGTGCCAGCAGCCTCTATCTACAGGGTGGCGGCACTGAAGCTTTCTTT. This sequence encodes CASSLYLQGGGTEAFF.

This chain links TRBV7-2 with TRBJ1-2, with 8 bases that match TRBD1. The CDR3 has 15 residues. The germline CDR1 and CDR2 sequences are SGHTA and FQGNSA. Germline trimming cut 9 bases from V and 5 bases from J; bases unmatched to any gene: 14. The CDR3 is CASRSQAGGFYGYTF. The DNA of the CDR3 is TGTGCCAGTCGGTCCCAGGCAGGGGGCTTTTATGGCTACACCTTC.

This clone was recorded once. The chain carries TRBV3-1 (or the pseudogene TRBV3-2) and TRBJ2-3; TRBD1 might be the D (5 bases). CDR1 is LGHDT and CDR2 is YNNKEL in the germline V gene (reference sequence). V shed 1 base and J shed 4 bases, with 9 bases lying between them. This CDR3 spans 14 amino acids. The CDR3 region has the DNA TGTGCCAGCAGCCAAGGTCCAGGGCCAGATACGCAGTATTTT. Its translation is CASSQGPGPDTQYF.

CDR3 coding DNA: TGTGCCAGCAGCCCCCGGGACAGGGATGACACTGAAGCTTTCTTT. As protein: CASSPRDRDDTEAFF. This chain links TRBV5-4 with TRBJ1-1, with 9 bases that match TRBD1. CDR3 length equals 15 residues. Germline-derived CDR1 and CDR2 are SGHNT and YYREEE (reference sequence). Trimming took 4 bases from V and 3 from J; bases not matched to a gene: 7.

This chain uses TRBV7-9 with TRBJ2-1, with D possibly matching TRBD2 (6 bases). V was trimmed by 5 bases and J by 4 bases, leaving 18 bases between them. Germline assignment: CDR1 SEHNR and CDR2 FQNEAQ (reference sequence). The CDR3 length is 16 residues. The CDR3 loop reads CASSVRILGGYNEQFF. CDR3 nucleotide sequence: TGTGCCAGCAGCGTTAGGATTTTGGGGGGATACAATGAGCAGTTCTTC.

This chain connects TRBV4-1 to TRBJ1-2; weak D call: TRBD1 (5 bases). The V gene lost 4 bases and the J gene lost 5 bases, with 20 bases spanning the gap. CDR1 is MGHRA and CDR2 is YSYEKL in the germline V gene. The CDR3 runs 16 residues. CDR3 protein: CASSPSPWGDPYGYTF. The CDR3 DNA sequence: TGCGCCAGCAGCCCCTCCCCGTGGGGGGACCCATATGGCTACACCTTC.

Concerning this clone itself: The sample contains more than one DNA sequence encoding this CDR3. V gene TRBV4-3 combines with J gene TRBJ2-2, with a tentative D call TRBD2 (5 bases). CDR1 and CDR2 from the germline V gene are LGHNA and YSLEER. V dropped 0 bases and J dropped 5 bases, with 7 bases sitting between them. The CDR3 has 14 residues. The CDR3 DNA sequence: TGCGCCAGCAGCCAAGAGCGAGGGACCGGGGAGCTGTTTTTT. Protein: CASSQERGTGELFF.

CDR3 protein: CASSVGTATNTGELFF. Here the CDR3 DNA reads TGTGCCAGCAGCGTAGGGACTGCCACGAACACCGGGGAGCTGTTTTTT. The V gene is TRBV9, the J gene TRBJ2-2; weak D call: TRBD2 (5 bases). The CDR3 covers 16 residues. Looked up from germline, CDR1 is SGDLS and CDR2 is YYNGEE. With 0 bases removed from V and 0 bases from J, the gap between germline ends came to 9 bases.

The sample holds many counts of this clone. Germline is not matched at one junction end, which may reflect a read error. The CDR3 loop reads CASSSRRQRLF. CDR3 coding DNA: TGTGCCAGCAGTTCCAGACGACAGAGACTCTTC. The J gene is TRBJ2-7, the V gene TRBV28, with D tentatively TRBD1 (5 bases). Germline V lookup: CDR1 MDHEN, CDR2 SYDVKM. The CDR3 is made up of 11 amino acids.

The chain has TRBV5-1 and TRBJ2-5; TRBD2 aligns across 8 bases. V shed 0 bases, J shed 2 bases, and the junction held 6 bases outside the gene matches. Germline loops: CDR1 SGHRS, CDR2 YFSETQ. This CDR3 comprises 16 residues. CDR3 region: CASSLADSGAQETQYF. The DNA for the CDR3 is TGCGCCAGCAGCTTGGCCGATAGCGGGGCACAAGAGACCCAGTACTTC.

The CDR3 sequence is CASSPSDTLVHTIYF. Written as DNA, the CDR3 is TGTGCCAGCAGTCCCTCGGACACGTTAGTACACACCATATATTTT. The chain combines TRBV28 with TRBJ1-3; D perhaps matches TRBD1 (5 bases). The germline V gene has CDR1 MDHEN and CDR2 SYDVKM. V was trimmed by 5 bases and J by 8 bases, leaving 19 bases between them. The CDR3 covers 15 residues. Based on the CDR3 plus reference TRBV28 and TRBJ1-3, the full variable domain is DVKVTQSSRYLVKRTGEKVFLECVQDMDHENMFWYRQDPGLGLRLIYFSYDVKMKEKGDIPEGYSVSREKKERFSLILESASTNQTSMYLCASSPSDTLVHTIYFGEGSWLTVV.

This chain connects TRBV9 to TRBJ1-4, with 8 bases aligning to TRBD1. The ends lost 2 bases at V and 4 bases at J; junction bases unmatched: 1. From germline, CDR1 is SGDLS and CDR2 YYNGEE. The CDR3 contains 14 residues. The CDR3 DNA follows: TGTGCCAGCAGCGTGACAGGGGTTAATGAAAAACTGTTTTTT. Its protein product is CASSVTGVNEKLFF.

This chain connects TRBV9 to TRBJ1-2; TRBD1 is a possible D gene (5 bases). Germline CDR1 and CDR2: SGDLS and YYNGEE. The CDR3 loop spans 16 amino acids. V shed 3 bases and J shed 3 bases, with 18 bases lying between them. The DNA for the CDR3 is TGTGCCAGCAGCGAGCCCTTAGTGGGAGGGGACTATGGCTACACCTTC. Its protein is CASSEPLVGGDYGYTF.

This clone is a singleton in its sample. This chain uses TRBV19 with TRBJ2-1, with 9 bases aligning to TRBD1. The CDR3 covers 16 residues. The junction had 8 bases not matched to a gene; V was cut back by 5 bases and J by 3 bases. Looked up from germline, CDR1 is LNHDA and CDR2 is SQIVND (reference sequence). CDR3 amino acids: CASSPGQGSVYNEQFF. The CDR3 bases are TGTGCCAGTAGTCCCGGACAGGGGAGTGTCTACAATGAGCAGTTCTTC.

This clone was observed a few times. The V gene is TRBV6-2 or TRBV6-3, the J gene TRBJ1-2; D perhaps matches TRBD1 (6 bases). Per germline, CDR1 MNHEY and CDR2 SVGEGT. V shed 5 bases and J shed 7 bases, with 17 bases lying between them. This CDR3 has 14 residues. CDR3 nucleotides: TGTGCCAGCAGTGGGCACAGGGTTTTAAGTGGCTACACCTTC. Its translation: CASSGHRVLSGYTF.

This sequence joins TRBV5-6 and TRBJ2-7; a possible D gene is TRBD2 (5 bases). Germline V gene sequence: CDR1 SGHDT, CDR2 YYEEEE. The V gene lost 4 bases and the J gene lost 3 bases, with 11 bases spanning the gap. There are 13 residues in the CDR3. This chain's CDR3 is CASSGRINYEQYF. The DNA for the CDR3 is TGTGCCAGCAGCGGGAGAATCAACTACGAGCAGTACTTC.

The V gene is TRBV12-3 or TRBV12-4, the J gene TRBJ1-4, with 7 bases matching TRBD1. The CDR3 covers 13 residues. V shed 6 bases, J shed 8 bases, and the junction held 6 bases outside the gene matches. CDR3: CASRDRVGEKLFF. CDR3 bases: TGTGCCAGCAGAGACAGGGTTGGGGAAAAACTGTTTTTT.

The chain recombines TRBV7-9 with TRBJ2-1, with TRBD1 matching over 7 bases. This CDR3 contains 19 residues. With 5 bases clipped from V and 0 bases from J, the junction kept 16 bases outside the gene matches. Germline CDR1 reads SEHNR; CDR2 reads FQNEAQ (reference sequence). CDR3 nucleotide sequence: TGTGCCAGCAGCCTCCCGGCCAGGGGGTCTGGAAGCTCCTACAATGAGCAGTTCTTC. It is translated as CASSLPARGSGSSYNEQFF.